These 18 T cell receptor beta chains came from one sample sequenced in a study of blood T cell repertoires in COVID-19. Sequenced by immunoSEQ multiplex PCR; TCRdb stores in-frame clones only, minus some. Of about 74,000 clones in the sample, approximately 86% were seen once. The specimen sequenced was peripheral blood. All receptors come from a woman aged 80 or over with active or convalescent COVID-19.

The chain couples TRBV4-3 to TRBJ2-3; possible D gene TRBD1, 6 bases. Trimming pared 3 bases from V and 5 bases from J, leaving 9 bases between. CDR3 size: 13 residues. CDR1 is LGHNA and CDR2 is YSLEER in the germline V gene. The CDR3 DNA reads TGCGCCAGCAGCCAGGCCAGGGGAGATACGCAGTATTTT. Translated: CASSQARGDTQYF.

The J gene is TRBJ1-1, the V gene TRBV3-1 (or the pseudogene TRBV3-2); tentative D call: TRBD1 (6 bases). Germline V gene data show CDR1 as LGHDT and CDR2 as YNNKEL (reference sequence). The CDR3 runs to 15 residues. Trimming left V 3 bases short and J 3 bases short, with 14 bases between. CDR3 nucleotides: TGTGCCAGCAGCCATTCCGGAGCAGGGGACACTGAAGCTTTCTTT. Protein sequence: CASSHSGAGDTEAFF.

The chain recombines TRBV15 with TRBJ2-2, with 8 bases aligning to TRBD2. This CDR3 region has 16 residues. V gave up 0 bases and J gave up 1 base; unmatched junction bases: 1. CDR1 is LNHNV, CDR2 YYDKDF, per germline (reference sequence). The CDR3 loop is CATSRDTSGNTGELFF. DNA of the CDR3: TGTGCCACCAGCAGAGATACTAGCGGGAACACCGGGGAGCTGTTTTTT. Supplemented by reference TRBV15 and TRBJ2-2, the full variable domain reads DAMVIQNPRYQVTQFGKPVTLSCSQTLNHNVMYWYQQKSSQAPKLLFHYYDKDFNNEADTPDNFQSRRPNTSFCFLDIRSPGLGDTAMYLCATSRDTSGNTGELFFGEGSRLTVL.

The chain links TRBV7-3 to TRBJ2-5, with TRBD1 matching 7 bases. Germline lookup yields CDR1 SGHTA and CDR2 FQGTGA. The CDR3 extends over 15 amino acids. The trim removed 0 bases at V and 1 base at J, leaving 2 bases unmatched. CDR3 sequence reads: CASSLTTGVQETQYF. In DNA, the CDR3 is TGTGCCAGCAGCTTAACCACAGGGGTCCAAGAGACCCAGTACTTC.

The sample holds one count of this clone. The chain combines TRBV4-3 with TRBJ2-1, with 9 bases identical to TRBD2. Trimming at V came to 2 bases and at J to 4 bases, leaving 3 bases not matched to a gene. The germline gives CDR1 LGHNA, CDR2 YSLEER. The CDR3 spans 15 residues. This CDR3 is CASSQLAGPYNEQFF. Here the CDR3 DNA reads TGCGCCAGCAGCCAACTAGCGGGACCGTACAATGAGCAGTTCTTC.

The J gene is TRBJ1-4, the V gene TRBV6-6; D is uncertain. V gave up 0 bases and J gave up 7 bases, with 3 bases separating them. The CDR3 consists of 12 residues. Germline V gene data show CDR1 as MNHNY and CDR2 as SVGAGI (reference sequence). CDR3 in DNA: TGTGCCAGCAGTTACTCGAGTGAAAAACTGTTTTTT. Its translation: CASSYSSEKLFF.

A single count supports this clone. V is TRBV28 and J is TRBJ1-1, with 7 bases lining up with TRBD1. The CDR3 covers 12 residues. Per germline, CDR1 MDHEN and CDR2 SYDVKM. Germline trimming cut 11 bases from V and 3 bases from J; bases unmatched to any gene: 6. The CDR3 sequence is CALGRGHTEAFF. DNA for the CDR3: TGTGCCCTCGGAAGGGGGCACACTGAAGCTTTCTTT.

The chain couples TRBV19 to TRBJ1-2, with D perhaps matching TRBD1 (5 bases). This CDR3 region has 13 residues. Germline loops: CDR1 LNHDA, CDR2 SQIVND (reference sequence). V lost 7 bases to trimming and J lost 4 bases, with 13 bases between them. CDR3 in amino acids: CASIRGSGYGYTF. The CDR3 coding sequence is TGTGCCAGTATTAGGGGATCAGGCTATGGCTACACCTTC.

The CDR3 is CAWSTGSTDTQYF. The DNA for the CDR3 is TGTGCCTGGTCGACAGGGTCGACAGATACGCAGTATTTT. The chain joins TRBV30 to TRBJ2-3, with 7 bases fitting TRBD1. This CDR3 comprises 13 residues. J lost 3 bases, V lost 5 bases, and 5 bases had no gene match. Germline V CDR1 and CDR2: GTSNPN, SVGIG (reference sequence).

In DNA, the CDR3 is TGTGCCAGCAGTGCCCCCATAGGGTCGGGGGAGCAGTACTTC. Translated: CASSAPIGSGEQYF. The rearrangement uses TRBV25-1 and TRBJ2-7; a weak D match, TRBD2 (5 bases). Per germline, CDR1 MGHDK and CDR2 SYGVNS. Trimming took off 4 bases at V and 7 bases at J, with 17 bases between the two ends. CDR3 length: 14 residues.

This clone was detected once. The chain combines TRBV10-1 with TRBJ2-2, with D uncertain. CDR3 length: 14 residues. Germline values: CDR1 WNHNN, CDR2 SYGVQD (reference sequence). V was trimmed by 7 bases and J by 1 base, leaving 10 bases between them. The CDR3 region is CASTENLNTGELFF. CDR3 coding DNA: TGCGCCAGCACCGAGAACCTGAACACCGGGGAGCTGTTTTTT.

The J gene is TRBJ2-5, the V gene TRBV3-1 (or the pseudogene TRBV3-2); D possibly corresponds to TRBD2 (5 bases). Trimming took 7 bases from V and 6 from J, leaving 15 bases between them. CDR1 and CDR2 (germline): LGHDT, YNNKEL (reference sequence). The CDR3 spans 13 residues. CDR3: CASTRAVGKTQYF. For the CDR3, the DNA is TGTGCCAGCACCCGAGCGGTAGGAAAGACCCAGTACTTC.

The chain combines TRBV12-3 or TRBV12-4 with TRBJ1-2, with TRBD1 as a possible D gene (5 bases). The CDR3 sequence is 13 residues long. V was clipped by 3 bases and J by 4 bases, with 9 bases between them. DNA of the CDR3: TGTGCCAGCAGTTTGCGGGGGACCTATGGCTACACCTTC. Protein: CASSLRGTYGYTF.

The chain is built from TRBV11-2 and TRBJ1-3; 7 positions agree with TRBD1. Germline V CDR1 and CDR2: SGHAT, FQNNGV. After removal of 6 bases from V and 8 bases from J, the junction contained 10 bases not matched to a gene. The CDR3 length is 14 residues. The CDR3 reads CASRMHQGVDTIYF. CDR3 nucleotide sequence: TGTGCCAGCAGGATGCACCAGGGGGTGGACACCATATATTTT.

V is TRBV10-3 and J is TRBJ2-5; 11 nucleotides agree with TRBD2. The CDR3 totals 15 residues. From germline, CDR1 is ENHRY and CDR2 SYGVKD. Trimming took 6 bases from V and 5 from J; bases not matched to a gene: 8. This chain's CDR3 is CAIRSPTSGGETQYF. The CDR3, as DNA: TGTGCCATCAGGTCCCCTACTAGCGGGGGTGAGACCCAGTACTTC.

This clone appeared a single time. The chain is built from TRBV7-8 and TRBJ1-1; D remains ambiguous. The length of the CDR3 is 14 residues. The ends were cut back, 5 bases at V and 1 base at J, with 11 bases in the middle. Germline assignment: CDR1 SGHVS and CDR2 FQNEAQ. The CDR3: CASSGRVSNTEAFF. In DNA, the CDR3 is TGTGCCAGCAGCGGCCGGGTCTCGAACACTGAAGCTTTCTTT.

The CDR3 DNA is TGTGCCAGCAGTTTGGGACAGGCTTATGGCTACACCTTC. This encodes CASSLGQAYGYTF. The V and J genes are TRBV27 and TRBJ1-2; 8 bases are shared with TRBD1. After removal of 3 bases from V and 5 bases from J, the junction contained 2 bases not matched to a gene. Germline-derived CDR1 and CDR2 are MNHEY and SMNVEV (reference sequence). CDR3 length: 13 amino acids.

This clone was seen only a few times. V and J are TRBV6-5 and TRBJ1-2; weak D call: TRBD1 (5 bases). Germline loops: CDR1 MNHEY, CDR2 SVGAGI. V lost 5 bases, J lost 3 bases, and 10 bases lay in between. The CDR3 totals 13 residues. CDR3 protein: CASSKDTYYGYTF. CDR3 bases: TGTGCCAGCAGTAAGGACACCTACTATGGCTACACCTTC.